This section outlines one T cell receptor (beta chain) sequence together with its context. Its antigen remains unidentified. The data derive from a study of post-analysis software for immune sequencing data. At the level of the study: The disease courses spanned relapsing-remitting, secondary progressive and progressive-relapsing forms of multiple sclerosis.

Presence of unique molecular identifiers characterized the TCR beta cDNA libraries. Input populations of roughly 1 to 10 million T cells gave rise to 500,000 or so cDNA molecules. MiXCR, applied by TCRdb to the PCR reads, yields one record per CDR3 protein. This table holds 800,000 to 950,000 distinct CDR3 sequences, roughly 50% found once. The CDR3 consists of 11 residues. The germline gives CDR1 SNHLY, CDR2 FYNNEI. Study-level points and caveats: Comparison of patients with controls showed five or six TRBV segments more frequent in patients, TRBV5-6, TRBV5-1 and TRBV20-1 among them. Significantly decreased normalized Chao1 diversity was recorded for multiple sclerosis patients relative to controls.

The V and J genes are TRBV2 and TRBJ2-5, with a possible D match to TRBD1 (6 bases). The J call may be mistaken, given a closer DNA end match to TRBJ2-7. The sequencing sample was made of blood. The origin of this receptor is a girl aged 5-17 years with multiple sclerosis. CDR3 DNA sequence: TGTGCCAGCTGGAGCAGGGGCGAGCAGTACTTC. Translated: CASWSRGEQYF.